This T cell receptor beta chain was sequenced during a study of OX40 agonist ivuxolimab in advanced cancers. Only in-frame clones appear in the TCRdb table, and some are missing; sequencing was by immunoSEQ multiplex PCR. The sample contains some 70,000 clones, around four fifths of which appear only once. This CDR3 comprises 15 residues. The germline gives CDR1 SNHLY, CDR2 FYNNEI. Unmatched junction bases numbered 11, after V lost 6 bases and J lost 4 bases. The sequence came from an adult with an advanced solid tumor such as melanoma, head and neck, liver or kidney cancer. J is TRBJ1-2 and V is TRBV2; 7 nucleotides line up with TRBD1. The material sequenced was CD4+ or CD8+ T cells sorted from blood, taken in a trial of the OX40 agonist ivuxolimab. The CDR3 loop reads CASRPPSGQLYGYTF. CDR3 nucleotide sequence: TGTGCCAGCAGGCCCCCTTCGGGACAGCTCTATGGCTACACCTTC.